The 27 T cell receptor beta chains listed next were all sequenced from one sample in a study of blood T cell repertoires in COVID-19. TCRdb keeps only in-frame clones here, not all; method: immunoSEQ multiplex PCR. The sample contains approximately 200,000 clones, 84% of which appear only once. Specimen: peripheral blood. These receptors all stem from a woman older than 75 with COVID-19, enrolled during active disease.

The V and J genes are TRBV24-1 and TRBJ1-2; D is unclear. Germline-derived CDR1 and CDR2 are KGHDR and SFDVKD. Trimming left V 3 bases short and J 3 bases short, with 4 bases between. The CDR3 has 12 amino acids. The DNA of the CDR3 is TGTGCCACCAGTGATCAGTACTATGGCTACACCTTC. Encoded protein: CATSDQYYGYTF.

This chain joins TRBV27 and TRBJ2-7; D remains ambiguous. The CDR3 totals 13 residues. CDR1 and CDR2 (germline): MNHEY, SMNVEV (reference sequence). V was cut by 9 bases and J by 4 bases, with 16 bases left in between. For the CDR3, the DNA is TGTGCCAGTTCAAGACGCTCACTATACGAGCAGTACTTC. It translates to CASSRRSLYEQYF.

The J gene is TRBJ1-1, the V gene TRBV29-1; D gene unclear. CDR3 length: 13 residues. V shed 7 bases and J shed 10 bases, with 22 bases lying between them. The germline V gene encodes CDR1 SQVTM and CDR2 ANQGSEA. This CDR3 is CSATTNTVGSAFF. The CDR3 nucleotides read TGCAGCGCTACGACAAACACAGTGGGCTCAGCTTTCTTT.

The chain uses TRBV5-1 and TRBJ2-7; TRBD1 matches 10 bases. Germline trimming cut 6 bases from V and 2 bases from J; bases unmatched to any gene: 5. Germline V gives CDR1 SGHRS, CDR2 YFSETQ. CDR3 length: 14 amino acids. The CDR3 protein is CASKGGQGPYEQYF. CDR3 sequence (DNA): TGCGCCAGCAAGGGGGGACAGGGGCCCTACGAGCAGTACTTC.

Of note for this clone: Other DNA sequences of this sample code for an identical CDR3. The chain links TRBV5-1 to TRBJ2-3; TRBD2 is a possible D gene (6 bases). Germline V lookup: CDR1 SGHRS, CDR2 YFSETQ. The V gene lost 1 base and the J gene lost 3 bases, with 9 bases spanning the gap. The CDR3 loop spans 14 amino acids. CDR3 amino acids: CASSLLEGTDTQYF. CDR3 DNA sequence: TGCGCCAGCAGCTTGTTGGAGGGGACAGATACGCAGTATTTT.

This clone was detected only once. The rearrangement uses TRBV5-1 and TRBJ2-7; D is perhaps TRBD1 (6 bases). V gave up 0 bases and J gave up 0 bases, with 7 bases separating them. The V gene's germline CDR1 is SGHRS and CDR2 YFSETQ. The CDR3 loop spans 14 amino acids. The CDR3 loop is CASSLGQASYEQYF. DNA of the CDR3: TGCGCCAGCAGCTTGGGACAGGCCTCCTACGAGCAGTACTTC.

The V gene is TRBV27, the J gene TRBJ1-2; D may be TRBD1 (6 bases). With 3 bases removed from V and 0 bases from J, the gap between germline ends came to 11 bases. This CDR3 is 15 amino acids long. The germline gives CDR1 MNHEY, CDR2 SMNVEV (reference sequence). The DNA for the CDR3 is TGTGCCAGCAGTTTTTCAGGGGTCCCTAACTATGGCTACACCTTC. Its translation is CASSFSGVPNYGYTF.

The chain is built from TRBV6-4 and TRBJ2-2; the D gene is possibly TRBD2 (6 bases). The V end lost 2 bases, the J end lost 8 bases, and 18 bases lay between the germline ends. The CDR3 length is 16 residues. The V gene's germline CDR1 is MRHNA and CDR2 SNTAGT. The CDR3 DNA sequence: TGTGCCAGCAGTGACGTCGTCGGGGGAGCGGCGGGGGAGCTGTTTTTT. This gives the protein CASSDVVGGAAGELFF.

The chain uses TRBV4-2 and TRBJ1-5; weak D call: TRBD1 (5 bases). CDR1 LGHNA and CDR2 YNFKEQ come from the germline V gene. The CDR3 is 16 residues long. V lost 0 bases, J lost 5 bases, and 14 bases lay in between. The CDR3 reads CASSQDRIQGDQPQHF. In DNA, the CDR3 is TGTGCCAGCAGCCAAGATCGAATTCAGGGCGATCAGCCCCAGCATTTT.

This rearrangement joins TRBV5-6 to TRBJ1-1; unclear D gene. The CDR3 contains 9 residues. CDR1 is SGHDT, CDR2 YYEEEE, per germline. V lost 4 bases to trimming and J lost 8 bases, with 3 bases between them. CDR3 loop: CASSIEAFF. The CDR3 DNA reads as TGTGCCAGCAGCATAGAAGCTTTCTTT.

The chain employs TRBV6-5 and TRBJ1-4; D is unclear. V dropped 7 bases and J dropped 5 bases, with 8 bases sitting between them. CDR1 MNHEY and CDR2 SVGAGI come from the germline V gene. The CDR3 has 12 amino acids. CDR3 amino acids: CASTYRNEKLFF. Here the CDR3 DNA reads TGTGCCAGCACCTACAGAAATGAAAAACTGTTTTTT.

In its sample, this clone was seen once. This chain joins TRBV2 and TRBJ1-6; tentative D call: TRBD1 (6 bases). Germline V gives CDR1 SNHLY, CDR2 FYNNEI. This CDR3 contains 15 residues. Trimming took 2 bases from V and 6 from J, leaving 11 bases between them. CDR3 residues: CASSESPGVNSPLHF. CDR3 nucleotides: TGTGCCAGCAGTGAATCTCCAGGGGTTAATTCACCCCTCCACTTT.

This sequence joins TRBV6-5 and TRBJ1-1; 7 nucleotides line up with TRBD1. Per germline, CDR1 MNHEY and CDR2 SVGAGI. V gave up 5 bases and J gave up 4 bases; unmatched junction bases: 7. The CDR3 is 14 amino acids. The CDR3 DNA follows: TGTGCCAGCAGTAGGGGGCCCGGGGGCACTGAAGCTTTCTTT. It encodes CASSRGPGGTEAFF.

This sequence joins TRBV5-1 and TRBJ2-1; D is possibly TRBD1 (6 bases). With 4 bases removed from V and 2 bases from J, the gap between germline ends came to 10 bases. The CDR3 consists of 14 residues. Germline CDR1 and CDR2: SGHRS and YFSETQ. DNA for the CDR3: TGCGCCAGCAGCCTCACAGGGCCCTACAATGAGCAGTTCTTC. It codes for CASSLTGPYNEQFF.

V and J are TRBV19 and TRBJ2-1, with D unresolved. Germline V gives CDR1 LNHDA, CDR2 SQIVND (reference sequence). This CDR3 has 13 amino acids. V was cut by 3 bases and J by 10 bases, with 13 bases left in between. The CDR3 sequence: CASSISRVGEQFF. In DNA, the CDR3 is TGTGCCAGTAGTATTAGCCGGGTTGGGGAGCAGTTCTTC. Full variable domain (outside the CDR3, taken from reference TRBV19 and TRBJ2-1): DGGITQSPKYLFRKEGQNVTLSCEQNLNHDAMYWYRQDPGQGLRLIYYSQIVNDFQKGDIAEGYSVSREKKESFPLTVTSAQKNPTAFYLCASSISRVGEQFFGPGTRLTVL.

The V and J genes are TRBV5-1 and TRBJ1-2; 7 bases are shared with TRBD1. The CDR3 length is 14 residues. Germline CDR1 is SGHRS and CDR2 is YFSETQ. J was trimmed by 5 bases and V by 3 bases; bases with no gene match: 7. DNA of the CDR3: TGCGCCAGCAGCTCGGAGACAGGGCGGTATGGCTACACCTTC. This sequence encodes CASSSETGRYGYTF.

The chain uses TRBV19 and TRBJ2-2; 10 bases line up with TRBD1. The CDR3 has 14 residues. Germline CDR1 LNHDA, CDR2 SQIVND (reference sequence). V trimming: 7 bases; J trimming: 7 bases; junction bases outside the gene matches: 6. CDR3 loop: CASNDRGPLGELFF. The DNA for the CDR3 is TGTGCCAGTAACGACAGGGGGCCACTCGGGGAGCTGTTTTTT. Full variable domain (missing parts from reference TRBV19 and TRBJ2-2): DGGITQSPKYLFRKEGQNVTLSCEQNLNHDAMYWYRQDPGQGLRLIYYSQIVNDFQKGDIAEGYSVSREKKESFPLTVTSAQKNPTAFYLCASNDRGPLGELFFGEGSRLTVL.

As DNA, the CDR3 is TGTGCCAGCAGTTCCAGGGGGCAGGGGGGGGAAGCTTTCTTT. Translating gives CASSSRGQGGEAFF. This chain connects TRBV6-6 to TRBJ1-1; 8 bases map to TRBD1. From germline, CDR1 is MNHNY and CDR2 SVGAGI (reference sequence). The CDR3 spans 14 residues. Unmatched junction bases numbered 9, after V lost 4 bases and J lost 8 bases.

The V gene is TRBV9, the J gene TRBJ2-1; no clear D gene. Per the germline V gene, CDR1 is SGDLS and CDR2 is YYNGEE. The CDR3 spans 15 residues. Deletions cut 3 bases from V and 0 bases from J, with 10 bases between. The CDR3 DNA follows: TGTGCCAGCAGCGCCGCAACAAGCTCCTACAATGAGCAGTTCTTC. Its protein product is CASSAATSSYNEQFF.

This sequence joins TRBV19 and TRBJ1-5, with TRBD1 matching over 8 bases. With V trimmed by 4 bases and J by 1 base, 0 bases remained unmatched. Germline CDR1 and CDR2: LNHDA and SQIVND (reference sequence). The CDR3 is made up of 14 amino acids. DNA for the CDR3: TGTGCCAGTAGTAACAGGGGGAGCAATCAGCCCCAGCATTTT. Protein: CASSNRGSNQPQHF.

Only one count was recorded for this clone. V is TRBV24-1 and J is TRBJ2-5; no clear D gene. Trimming took off 5 bases at V and 5 bases at J, with 14 bases between the two ends. This CDR3 is built from 14 residues. Germline CDR1 is KGHDR and CDR2 is SFDVKD. The CDR3 DNA sequence: TGTGCCACCAGTGGGGCCCCCAGCCCCGAGACCCAGTACTTC. As protein: CATSGAPSPETQYF.

This clone appeared once. This sequence joins TRBV7-9 and TRBJ1-6, with D perhaps matching TRBD1 (6 bases). Germline CDR1 reads SEHNR; CDR2 reads FQNEAQ (reference sequence). This CDR3 contains 15 residues. V was trimmed by 3 bases and J by 10 bases, leaving 16 bases between them. CDR3 coding DNA: TGTGCCAGCAGCTTCAGGGGTCGCGAAGAATCACCCCTCCACTTT. Its protein product is CASSFRGREESPLHF.

The chain links TRBV6-5 to TRBJ1-5; tentative D call: TRBD1 (5 bases). V was trimmed by 3 bases and J by 7 bases, leaving 10 bases between them. The length of the CDR3 is 13 residues. Germline CDR1 MNHEY, CDR2 SVGAGI. This CDR3 reads CASSYARGQPQHF. The CDR3 DNA is TGTGCCAGCAGTTATGCCCGGGGGCAGCCCCAGCATTTT.

The chain combines TRBV5-5 with TRBJ1-6; the D gene is possibly TRBD1 (5 bases). The germline V gene has CDR1 SGHKS and CDR2 YYEKEE (reference sequence). The CDR3 has 14 amino acids. V was clipped by 4 bases and J by 6 bases, with 11 bases between them. In DNA, the CDR3 is TGTGCCAGCAGCCCCCAGGGAGGTAATTCACCCCTCCACTTT. This encodes CASSPQGGNSPLHF.

V usage is TRBV6-6 and J usage is TRBJ2-7, with TRBD2 identical over 14 bases. The germline gives CDR1 MNHNY, CDR2 SVGAGI (reference sequence). Trimming cost V 5 bases and J 3 bases; bases outside gene matches: 0. The CDR3 is 14 residues long. CDR3 nucleotide sequence: TGTGCCAGCAGTGGGACTAGCGGGAGCTACGAGCAGTACTTC. Translating it yields CASSGTSGSYEQYF.

V usage is TRBV19 and J usage is TRBJ2-1; 7 bases line up with TRBD2. The CDR3 has 15 amino acids. Germline-derived CDR1 and CDR2 are LNHDA and SQIVND (reference sequence). V lost 5 bases to trimming and J lost 7 bases; unmatched junction nucleotides: 11. CDR3 nucleotides: TGTGCCAGTAGTTTGATTTCCGTGGGACTAAATGAGCAGTTCTTC. It translates to CASSLISVGLNEQFF.

The sample holds many counts of this clone. This sequence joins TRBV2 and TRBJ1-4; the D gene is possibly TRBD1 (5 bases). Germline V CDR1 and CDR2: SNHLY, FYNNEI. The CDR3 contains 14 residues. Deletions cut 6 bases from V and 5 bases from J, with 13 bases between. CDR3 bases: TGTGCCAGCAGCTCGACGGGGGGGAATGAAAAACTGTTTTTT. Translated, it gives CASSSTGGNEKLFF.